The 30 T cell receptor beta chains listed next were all sequenced from one sample in a study of cytomegalovirus exposure and HLA in healthy donors. 60 Vbeta and 13 Jbeta primers were used in PCR. The protocol was immunoSEQ multiplex PCR, while the TCRdb copy is restricted to in-frame clones and leaves out a portion. Of about 120,000 clones listed, 65% to 80% were seen once; the top ten hold about 10%. Sequencing input: PBMCs. The source is a man in his forties in good health and CMV-seropositive.

V is TRBV7-9 and J is TRBJ1-3; 8 bases match TRBD1. Germline V CDR1 and CDR2: SEHNR, FQNEAQ (reference sequence). The CDR3 is 13 amino acids. Here the CDR3 reads CSVNRGSGNTIYF. In DNA form, the CDR3 reads TGTTCCGTTAACAGGGGGAGTGGAAACACCATATATTTT.

V gene TRBV6-1 combines with J gene TRBJ1-1; TRBD1 might be the D (5 bases). Trimming took 5 bases from V and 3 from J, leaving 16 bases between them. Germline lookup yields CDR1 MNHNS and CDR2 SASEGT. The CDR3 consists of 15 residues. The chain's CDR3 is CASSNPRGDDTEAFF. In DNA form, the CDR3 reads TGTGCCAGCAGTAACCCTCGGGGGGACGACACTGAAGCTTTCTTT.

The J gene is TRBJ2-3, the V gene TRBV5-6; 8 bases agree with TRBD2. The germline CDR1 and CDR2 sequences are SGHDT and YYEEEE. J lost 0 bases, V lost 1 base, and 10 bases had no gene match. The CDR3 covers 18 residues. The CDR3 sequence is CASSLTSGAGVSTDTQYF. CDR3 nucleotides: TGTGCCAGCAGCTTGACTAGCGGAGCTGGGGTTAGCACAGATACGCAGTATTTT.

The rearrangement joins TRBV7-6 to TRBJ2-5; D might be TRBD2 (5 bases). The CDR3 is 12 residues long. Trimming took off 3 bases at V and 5 bases at J, with 7 bases between the two ends. Germline V gene sequence: CDR1 SGHVS, CDR2 FNYEAQ. The CDR3 sequence is CASSFRGETQYF. The CDR3 DNA sequence: TGTGCCAGCAGCTTCCGCGGGGAGACCCAGTACTTC.

The chain is built from TRBV10-3 and TRBJ2-5; 8 bases fit TRBD1. V gave up 6 bases and J gave up 5 bases; unmatched junction bases: 11. The CDR3 loop spans 15 amino acids. Per the germline V gene, CDR1 is ENHRY and CDR2 is SYGVKD. CDR3 nucleotide sequence: TGTGCCATCAGCGGGGAGGACAGGGAAGTGGAGACCCAGTACTTC. It encodes CAISGEDREVETQYF.

The CDR3 region is CASSHLRGQGHYGYTF. As DNA, the CDR3 is TGCGCCAGCAGCCACCTTCGGGGACAGGGGCATTACGGCTACACCTTC. V usage is TRBV4-1 and J usage is TRBJ1-2, with 10 bases that match TRBD1. This CDR3 is 16 amino acids long. Germline trimming cut 3 bases from V and 8 bases from J; bases unmatched to any gene: 12. Germline V gives CDR1 MGHRA, CDR2 YSYEKL.

The chain employs TRBV6-6 and TRBJ2-5; TRBD2 matches at 7 bases. With V trimmed by 6 bases and J by 2 bases, 3 bases remained unmatched. CDR3 length: 13 residues. Germline lookup yields CDR1 MNHNY and CDR2 SVGAGI (reference sequence). CDR3 in amino acids: CASRMGGQETQYF. For the CDR3, the DNA is TGTGCCAGCAGGATGGGGGGGCAAGAGACCCAGTACTTC.

This clone was recorded a few times. This chain links TRBV6-5 with TRBJ2-7; TRBD1 is a possible D gene (5 bases). Germline V gene lookup returns CDR1 MNHEY and CDR2 SVGAGI. There are 12 residues in the CDR3. Trimming left V 4 bases short and J 7 bases short, with 11 bases between. CDR3 DNA: TGTGCCAGCAGTTTCCTTGACAGTGAGCAGTACTTC. This sequence encodes CASSFLDSEQYF.

This sequence joins TRBV7-2 and TRBJ2-5; the D gene is possibly TRBD1 (6 bases). V was shortened by 5 bases and J by 5 bases, with 21 bases between the two germline ends. Germline CDR1 reads SGHTA; CDR2 reads FQGNSA. The CDR3 loop spans 16 amino acids. Here the CDR3 DNA reads TGTGCCAGCAGCGGCAGGGGCCTTATCGCGCGGGAGACCCAGTACTTC. Residues: CASSGRGLIARETQYF. The full variable domain, its missing parts supplied by reference TRBV7-2 and TRBJ2-5, is GAGVSQSPSNKVTEKGKDVELRCDPISGHTALYWYRQSLGQGLEFLIYFQGNSAPDKSGLPSDRFSAERTGGSVSTLTIQRTQQEDSAVYLCASSGRGLIARETQYFGPGTRLLVL.

This clone was counted only a few times. The V call is TRBV28, the J call TRBJ2-6; D gene uncertain. Trimming took off 4 bases at V and 4 bases at J, with 8 bases between the two ends. The CDR3 consists of 14 residues. Germline values: CDR1 MDHEN, CDR2 SYDVKM. CDR3 sequence: CASSSNRGANVLTF. CDR3 DNA sequence: TGTGCCAGCAGTTCCAACCGGGGGGCCAACGTCCTGACTTTC.

This chain joins TRBV5-1 and TRBJ1-3; TRBD1 agrees at 8 bases. The CDR3 has 15 amino acids. Germline trimming cut 2 bases from V and 2 bases from J; bases unmatched to any gene: 3. CDR1 and CDR2 from the germline V gene are SGHRS and YFSETQ. The CDR3 DNA reads as TGCGCCAGCAGCTTTCAGGGGGCGCCTGGAAACACCATATATTTT. Translation gives CASSFQGAPGNTIYF.

V and J are TRBV7-3 and TRBJ2-1, with a weak D call TRBD2 (7 bases). This CDR3 spans 19 amino acids. V was shortened by 3 bases and J by 2 bases, with 23 bases between the two germline ends. Germline V gene data show CDR1 as SGHTA and CDR2 as FQGTGA. CDR3 DNA: TGTGCCAGCAGCTTGTCAGGCAGAGGGGGGGCGATTCCCTACAATGAGCAGTTCTTC. Protein sequence: CASSLSGRGGAIPYNEQFF.

This clone was seen just once. This chain uses TRBV19 with TRBJ2-1; TRBD2 is a possible D gene (5 bases). The V gene's germline CDR1 is LNHDA and CDR2 SQIVND (reference sequence). There are 16 residues in the CDR3. V lost 3 bases to trimming and J lost 7 bases, with 19 bases between them. The CDR3 DNA reads as TGTGCCAGTAGTATTTTGGGCCTAGCTCAGCCAAATGAGCAGTTCTTC. Translating it yields CASSILGLAQPNEQFF.

This chain connects TRBV28 to TRBJ2-1; 9 nucleotides agree with TRBD2. The CDR3 length is 17 residues. CDR1 and CDR2 from the germline V gene are MDHEN and SYDVKM. V was pared by 8 bases and J by 1 base, with 12 bases of the junction left unmatched. The CDR3 here is CASSEIASGESYNEQFF. CDR3 bases: TGTGCCAGCTCCGAAATAGCTAGCGGGGAATCCTACAATGAGCAGTTCTTC.

This chain links TRBV25-1 with TRBJ1-4; D is unclear. V shed 4 bases and J shed 3 bases, with 15 bases lying between them. The CDR3 loop spans 16 amino acids. Germline CDR1 and CDR2: MGHDK and SYGVNS. Written as DNA, the CDR3 is TGTGCCAGCAGTGCGCCCGGGCCCGGGGCTAATGAAAAACTGTTTTTT. It translates to CASSAPGPGANEKLFF.

The chain couples TRBV5-1 to TRBJ2-2; TRBD2 might be the D (5 bases). The CDR3 has 15 residues. V was clipped by 1 base and J by 1 base, with 8 bases between them. CDR1 and CDR2 from the germline V gene are SGHRS and YFSETQ. This CDR3 is CASSLRGLNTGELFF. The DNA of the CDR3 is TGCGCCAGCAGCTTGCGCGGACTGAACACCGGGGAGCTGTTTTTT.

About this clone: One junction end disagrees with the germline gene, perhaps due to a read error. The chain carries TRBV7-9 and TRBJ2-1; 7 bases are a match to TRBD1. Per the germline V gene, CDR1 is SEHNR and CDR2 is FQNEAQ (reference sequence). This CDR3 is 17 amino acids long. CDR3 amino acids: CSSSLALTGILYNEQFF. CDR3 bases: TGTTCCAGCAGCTTAGCCTTGACAGGGATCCTCTACAATGAGCAGTTCTTC.

The CDR3 sequence is CASSDQGSTEAFF. The CDR3 DNA follows: TGTGCCAGCAGTGACCAAGGGAGCACTGAAGCTTTCTTT. The gene calls are TRBV2 and TRBJ1-1, with D unresolved. V was shortened by 3 bases and J by 4 bases, with 9 bases between the two germline ends. CDR3 length: 13 amino acids. Looked up from germline, CDR1 is SNHLY and CDR2 is FYNNEI.

The CDR3 nucleotides read TGTGCCAGCACCAAAGTGGGGGACAGCCACTACGAGCAGTACTTC. Translated, it gives CASTKVGDSHYEQYF. The chain employs TRBV7-2 and TRBJ2-7; 7 bases agree with TRBD1. The germline CDR1 and CDR2 sequences are SGHTA and FQGNSA. V lost 7 bases and J lost 3; bases outside the gene matches: 12. This CDR3 spans 15 amino acids.

This rearrangement joins TRBV9 to TRBJ1-5; D unclear. The length of the CDR3 is 15 residues. From germline, CDR1 is SGDLS and CDR2 YYNGEE. Trimming shortened V by 0 bases and J by 3 bases, and 10 bases separated the two germline ends. CDR3 DNA sequence: TGTGCCAGCAGCGTAGGAGGGCTATCCAATCAGCCCCAGCATTTT. Residues: CASSVGGLSNQPQHF.

The rearrangement joins TRBV4-1 to TRBJ1-1; 7 bases agree with TRBD1. CDR1 and CDR2 (germline): MGHRA, YSYEKL. The CDR3 sequence is 13 residues long. V was clipped by 3 bases and J by 3 bases; unmatched bases: 1. CDR3 coding DNA: TGCGCCAGCAGCCACGACAGGGACACTGAAGCTTTCTTT. Protein sequence: CASSHDRDTEAFF.

The genes are TRBV7-2 and TRBJ2-5; D is possibly TRBD2 (5 bases). CDR1 SGHTA and CDR2 FQGNSA come from the germline V gene. Deletions cut 5 bases from V and 9 bases from J, with 19 bases between. The CDR3 is 14 residues long. CDR3 nucleotides: TGTGCCAGCAGCCCCCGGGATTCCTTTTCGGCCCAGTACTTC. Its protein product is CASSPRDSFSAQYF.

The chain carries TRBV7-9 and TRBJ1-6; the D gene is possibly TRBD1 (5 bases). The CDR3 has 18 residues. Per the germline V gene, CDR1 is SEHNR and CDR2 is FQNEAQ (reference sequence). The V gene lost 5 bases and the J gene lost 3 bases, with 20 bases spanning the gap. The CDR3 DNA follows: TGTGCCAGCAGCGCCGTCCGGGCGGGGACTCTCTATAATTCACCCCTCCACTTT. This translates into CASSAVRAGTLYNSPLHF.

CDR3 amino acids: CASSFGSGGYLGSYEQYF. DNA of the CDR3: TGTGCCAGCAGTTTCGGGTCAGGGGGCTACCTTGGGTCCTACGAGCAGTACTTC. The chain joins TRBV27 to TRBJ2-7; 8 bases line up with TRBD1. The CDR3 is 18 residues long. Germline loops: CDR1 MNHEY, CDR2 SMNVEV (reference sequence). V shed 3 bases, J shed 1 base, and the junction held 14 bases outside the gene matches.

This clone occurred a few times. This chain uses TRBV5-1 with TRBJ2-4; TRBD1 matches 9 bases. Per the germline V gene, CDR1 is SGHRS and CDR2 is YFSETQ. Germline trimming cut 4 bases from V and 6 bases from J; bases unmatched to any gene: 11. CDR3 length: 16 amino acids. CDR3 protein: CASSPTMDRGRNIQYF. Here the CDR3 DNA reads TGCGCCAGCAGCCCAACCATGGACAGGGGAAGAAACATTCAGTACTTC.

The V call is TRBV6-1, the J call TRBJ2-7, with D unclear. The germline V gene encodes CDR1 MNHNS and CDR2 SASEGT. V shed 5 bases and J shed 6 bases, with 8 bases lying between them. The CDR3 sequence is 11 residues long. The DNA of the CDR3 is TGTGCCAGCAGTTCTATCCCCGAGCAGTACTTC. This translates into CASSSIPEQYF.

The chain combines TRBV4-2 with TRBJ2-4, with 9 positions matching TRBD1. CDR1 LGHNA and CDR2 YNFKEQ come from the germline V gene. There are 16 residues in the CDR3. The V segment lost 2 bases and the J segment 0 bases; nucleotides outside the gene matches: 2. This chain's CDR3 is CASSQTGGLAKNIQYF. The CDR3 DNA sequence: TGTGCCAGCAGCCAAACAGGGGGCCTAGCCAAAAACATTCAGTACTTC.

CDR3 region: CASSLKAVIDTQYF. CDR3 nucleotides: TGTGCCAGCAGTTTAAAAGCGGTAATAGATACGCAGTATTTT. V is TRBV27 and J is TRBJ2-3; D is perhaps TRBD2 (5 bases). Trimming took off 2 bases at V and 5 bases at J, with 11 bases between the two ends. Germline V gives CDR1 MNHEY, CDR2 SMNVEV (reference sequence). The CDR3 spans 14 residues.

V gene TRBV7-2 combines with J gene TRBJ2-7, with TRBD1 matching 7 bases. The CDR3 loop spans 15 amino acids. The J segment lost 6 bases and the V segment lost 4 bases, leaving 12 bases of the junction unmatched. Per the germline V gene, CDR1 is SGHTA and CDR2 is FQGNSA. The CDR3 nucleotides are TGTGCCAGCAGCTCACGGCCTAACAGGGGCGGCGAGCAGTACTTC. Its translation is CASSSRPNRGGEQYF. Filled out from reference TRBV7-2 and TRBJ2-7, the complete variable domain reads GAGVSQSPSNKVTEKGKDVELRCDPISGHTALYWYRQSLGQGLEFLIYFQGNSAPDKSGLPSDRFSAERTGGSVSTLTIQRTQQEDSAVYLCASSSRPNRGGEQYFGPGTRLTVT.

This chain uses TRBV6-1 with TRBJ1-2; 10 nucleotides line up with TRBD1. The length of the CDR3 is 15 residues. Germline V gives CDR1 MNHNS, CDR2 SASEGT. The V segment lost 4 bases and the J segment 4 bases; nucleotides outside the gene matches: 6. CDR3 sequence (DNA): TGTGCCAGCAGTGGGGGGGACAGGGGCTTCTATGGCTACACCTTC. Amino acids: CASSGGDRGFYGYTF.